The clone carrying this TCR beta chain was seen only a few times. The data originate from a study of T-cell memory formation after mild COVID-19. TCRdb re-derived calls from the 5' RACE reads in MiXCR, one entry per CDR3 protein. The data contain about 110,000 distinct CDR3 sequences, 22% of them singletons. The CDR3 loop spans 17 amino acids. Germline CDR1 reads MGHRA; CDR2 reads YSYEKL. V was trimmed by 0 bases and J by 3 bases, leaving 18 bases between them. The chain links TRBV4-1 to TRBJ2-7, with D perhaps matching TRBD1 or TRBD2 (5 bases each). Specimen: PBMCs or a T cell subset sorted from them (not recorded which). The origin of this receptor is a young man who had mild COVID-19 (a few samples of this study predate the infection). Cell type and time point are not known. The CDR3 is CASSQDRGGFNGYEQYF. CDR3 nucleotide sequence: TGCGCCAGCAGCCAAGATCGGGGCGGGTTTAACGGCTACGAGCAGTACTTC.